The 10 T cell receptor beta chains given below trace back to one sample, sequenced in a study of T cell responses to AZD1222 COVID-19 vaccine. Only in-frame clones appear in the TCRdb table, and some are missing; sequencing was by immunoSEQ multiplex PCR. This sample yields under 150,000 clones, of which more than 85% are seen a single time; about 3% belongs to the top ten. Sequenced material: peripheral blood, taken on day 0 of AZD1222 vaccination. The receptors here all came from an adult in good health.

The rearrangement uses TRBV27 and TRBJ2-7; D tentatively fits TRBD1 or TRBD2 (5 bases each). CDR3 length: 13 residues. CDR1 and CDR2 (germline): MNHEY, SMNVEV (reference sequence). Between the trimmed V and J ends, which lost 6 bases and 2 bases, there was a span of 11 bases. The CDR3 region has the DNA TGTGCCAGCAGCCCGGGACCCGCCTACGAGCAGTACTTC. Its translation: CASSPGPAYEQYF.

The chain joins TRBV10-2 to TRBJ2-3, with D hard to call. The length of the CDR3 is 14 residues. V lost 3 bases to trimming and J lost 2 bases, with 9 bases between them. The germline V gene has CDR1 WSHSY and CDR2 SAAADI. The CDR3 region is CASSDKPNTDTQYF. DNA for the CDR3: TGCGCCAGCAGTGATAAACCTAACACAGATACGCAGTATTTT.

The chain carries TRBV4-1 and TRBJ2-7; 9 bases align to TRBD2. The germline V gene encodes CDR1 MGHRA and CDR2 YSYEKL. V trimming: 1 base; J trimming: 1 base; junction bases outside the gene matches: 8. This CDR3 comprises 17 residues. This CDR3 is CASSQVTRTSASYEQYF. CDR3 coding DNA: TGCGCCAGCAGCCAAGTGACCCGGACTAGCGCATCCTACGAGCAGTACTTC.

The rearrangement uses TRBV28 and TRBJ1-5; D is unresolved. The V and J ends lost 4 bases and 6 bases respectively, with 7 bases between them. CDR3 length equals 12 residues. Germline CDR1 is MDHEN and CDR2 is SYDVKM. CDR3 in DNA: TGTGCCAGCAGTTATGGGTTTCAGCCCCAGCATTTT. Amino acids: CASSYGFQPQHF.

V is TRBV27 and J is TRBJ1-4; TRBD1 is a possible D gene (6 bases). Trimming took 3 bases from V and 11 from J, leaving 34 bases between them. CDR1 is MNHEY and CDR2 is SMNVEV in the germline V gene (reference sequence). The length of the CDR3 is 20 residues. The CDR3: CASSFQGFVPSEQGQGKLFF. The CDR3 bases are TGTGCCAGCAGTTTTCAAGGATTTGTTCCTTCTGAACAGGGTCAGGGCAAACTGTTTTTT.

The V call is TRBV7-2, the J call TRBJ1-3; D is undetermined. Germline CDR1 SGHTA, CDR2 FQGNSA. The CDR3 is 15 amino acids. Trimming cost V 6 bases and J 0 bases, with 12 bases left between them. The DNA of the CDR3 is TGTGCCAGCAGTCGTAACTCGTTCTCTGGAAACACCATATATTTT. Amino acids: CASSRNSFSGNTIYF.

This chain uses TRBV25-1 with TRBJ1-3; D is perhaps TRBD1 (5 bases). Per germline, CDR1 MGHDK and CDR2 SYGVNS. This CDR3 spans 16 amino acids. Trimming removed 5 bases from V and 7 bases from J, with 21 bases in between. CDR3 residues: CASSKGRGGSGNTIYF. In nucleotides, the CDR3 is TGTGCCAGCAGTAAGGGACGCGGGGGGTCGGGGAACACCATATATTTT.

The V call is TRBV5-1, the J call TRBJ2-1; 14 bases agree with TRBD2. CDR3 length equals 16 residues. V lost 0 bases to trimming and J lost 8 bases; unmatched junction nucleotides: 4. CDR1 and CDR2 from the germline V gene are SGHRS and YFSETQ. The CDR3 coding sequence is TGCGCCAGCAGCTTGGGGACTAGCGGGAGGCCCCATGAGCAGTTCTTC. Residues: CASSLGTSGRPHEQFF.

V is TRBV4-1 and J is TRBJ1-2; a weak D match, TRBD1 (6 bases). The CDR3 runs 18 residues. Germline V lookup: CDR1 MGHRA, CDR2 YSYEKL. V dropped 0 bases and J dropped 7 bases, with 24 bases sitting between them. CDR3: CASSQDWSGTWGAFGYTF. In nucleotides, the CDR3 is TGCGCCAGCAGCCAAGATTGGAGCGGAACGTGGGGGGCGTTTGGCTACACCTTC.

The rearrangement joins TRBV10-2 to TRBJ1-2, with D possibly TRBD1 on 6 matching bases. CDR1 is WSHSY, CDR2 SAAADI, per germline. The length of the CDR3 is 15 residues. Trimming cost V 2 bases and J 9 bases, with 19 bases left between them. The CDR3 is CASSEQGNVIGRYTF. CDR3 in DNA: TGCGCCAGCAGTGAGCAGGGGAATGTGATCGGGCGCTACACCTTC.